This T cell receptor beta chain was documented in a study of T cells after yellow fever vaccination. Study results and caveats: Post-booster repertoires contained most primary-vaccination clones again (about 96% CD4, about 90% CD8). Weaker, the secondary response peaked sooner, at day 5 versus 15. Clonotypes shared by both compartments, CD4 and CD8, made up a small share.

This clonotype was counted only a few times. Antigen unknown. In making TCR cDNA, 5'RACE template switching added a universal primer site and UMIs to it. One entry per CDR3 protein results from TCRdb running MiXCR on the 5' RACE reads. The sample carries roughly 300,000 distinct CDR3 sequences, 8% to 9.5% recorded once. The germline V gene encodes CDR1 DFQATT and CDR2 SNEGSKA (reference sequence). The CDR3 totals 15 residues. Trimming took 0 bases from V and 7 from J, leaving 13 bases between them. The sample in question was PBMCs, obtained roughly 45 days after the first yellow fever vaccination. The TCR was taken from a man in his late teens or twenties who received the YFV17D yellow fever vaccine. The chain joins TRBV20-1 to TRBJ1-6; tentatively, D is TRBD1 (6 bases). CDR3 sequence reads: CSARDLGGNNSPLHF. The CDR3 bases are TGCAGTGCTAGAGATCTAGGGGGGAACAATTCACCCCTCCACTTT.